Here is one T cell receptor (beta chain) with its context. The data were taken from a study of blood T cell repertoires in COVID-19. The CDR3 spans 17 residues. V lost 6 bases and J lost 4; bases outside the gene matches: 10. Germline loops: CDR1 SNHLY, CDR2 FYNNEI. Measured with immunoSEQ multiplex PCR; TCRdb has only the in-frame clones, and not every one. The sample comprises some 120,000 clones, around 80% of which are singletons, and approximately 1.8% rests with the top ten. Input material: peripheral blood. The source of this sequence is a man in his sixties or seventies with acute or convalescent COVID-19. The V call is TRBV2, the J call TRBJ2-3; 13 nucleotides line up with TRBD2. CDR3 sequence (DNA): TGTGCCAGCAGGACCTCACGGACTAGCGGGGGCCCAGATACGCAGTATTTT. It yields the protein CASRTSRTSGGPDTQYF.